The T cell receptor (beta chain) under discussion was sequenced for a study of T and B cells in COVID-19 patients. Study-wide background: Comorbidities linked to unfavorable COVID-19 outcome were present in about 90% of the 20 active-infection patients. Overall study findings and caveats: Patients with COVID-19 reportedly showed strongly skewed T cell receptor beta variable and joining gene usage.

To note about this clonotype: What it binds is unknown.

Blood genomic DNA input for TRB amplification was roughly 220-500 ng. BIOMED2 TRB-A/B primer pools were used in multiplex TRB PCR. TCRdb used MiXCR to reprocess the multiplex PCR reads, holding one entry per CDR3 protein. The sample yields about 4,600 distinct CDR3 sequences, under 30% seen once. Trimming removed 2 bases from V and 8 bases from J, with 11 bases in between. This CDR3 is 14 amino acids long. Germline assignment: CDR1 SGDLS and CDR2 YYNGEE. The receptor was derived from a human donor with active COVID-19. The chain combines TRBV9 with TRBJ1-6; D is ambiguous. Sequencing used blood. This CDR3 reads CASSVAPLYSPLHF. The CDR3 region has the DNA TGTGCCAGCAGCGTTGCACCGTTATATTCACCCCTCCACTTT.